A selection of T cell receptor beta chains follows, all from one sample in a study of blood T cell repertoires in COVID-19. Method: immunoSEQ multiplex PCR; TCRdb's copy keeps in-frame clones and lacks some. The sample lists some 180,000 clones, more than 75% occurring once. The sequenced material came from peripheral blood. Source of these receptors: a woman aged 50 to 60 with active or convalescent COVID-19. CDR3s include the opening cysteine and the closing phenylalanine or tryptophan. The order of the fields is V gene, CDR3 length, J gene, clone size, D gene, CDR3 protein, CDR3 DNA. D genes are given only for firm matches. Clone size is stated in some rows and not others, as once, few, many or a class when expanded.

TRBV5-6,14,TRBJ1-2,once,TRBD1,CASSSPTGNYGYTF,TGTGCCAGCAGCTCACCGACAGGGAACTATGGCTACACCTTC
TRBV5-1,13,TRBJ1-1,-,TRBD1,CASSLHRGTEAFF,TGCGCCAGCAGCTTGCACAGGGGAACTGAAGCTTTCTTT
TRBV11-3,15,TRBJ2-5,few,-,CASSPGFGVQETQYF,TGTGCCAGCAGCCCTGGCTTCGGGGTCCAAGAGACCCAGTACTTC
TRBV6-4,15,TRBJ2-1,-,TRBD2,CASSRAGGSYNEQFF,TGTGCCAGCAGTAGAGCGGGGGGCTCATACAATGAGCAGTTCTTC
TRBV18,16,TRBJ1-6,once,-,CASSPIGSSYNSPLHF,TGTGCCAGCTCACCAATAGGGAGCTCCTATAATTCACCCCTCCACTTT
TRBV2,18,TRBJ2-7,-,TRBD2,CASSEAATSGRASYEQYF,TGTGCCAGCAGTGAAGCCGCAACTAGCGGGAGGGCATCCTACGAGCAGTACTTC
TRBV21-1,15,TRBJ2-7,-,-,CASSEPGQGTNEQYF,TGTGCCAGCAGCGAACCGGGACAGGGGACAAACGAGCAGTACTTC
TRBV6-5,13,TRBJ2-4,-,-,CASRWGAGDIQYF,TGTGCCAGCAGGTGGGGGGCGGGAGACATTCAGTACTTC
TRBV2,13,TRBJ1-2,-,-,CASSEEGVYGYTF,TGTGCCAGCAGTGAAGAGGGGGTCTATGGCTACACCTTC
TRBV4-3,16,TRBJ1-6,-,TRBD1,CASSQVPGQGYSPLHF,TGCGCCAGCAGCCAAGTCCCGGGACAGGGTTATTCACCCCTCCACTTT
TRBV10-3,13,TRBJ1-5,-,-,CAIRDSSNQPQHF,TGTGCCATCAGGGACAGTAGCAATCAGCCCCAGCATTTT
TRBV7-3,19,TRBJ2-2,-,TRBD1,CASSLSSRGSGGNTGELFF,TGTGCCAGCAGCTTAAGCTCCAGGGGTTCAGGGGGGAACACCGGGGAGCTGTTTTTT
TRBV30,15,TRBJ1-6,-,-,CAWSMLSSSGSPLHF,TGTGCCTGGAGTATGTTAAGTTCCAGCGGCTCACCCCTCCACTTT
TRBV2,15,TRBJ2-7,-,TRBD1,CASSAPGQGGYEQYF,TGTGCCAGCAGTGCTCCGGGACAGGGGGGGTACGAGCAGTACTTC
TRBV7-2,15,TRBJ1-1,once,-,CASSPLLVRGTEAFF,TGTGCCAGCAGCCCCCTCCTAGTAAGGGGTACTGAAGCTTTCTTT
TRBV19,16,TRBJ2-3,once,TRBD2,CASSPRRGKKTDTQYF,TGTGCCAGTAGCCCCAGGCGGGGGAAGAAAACAGATACGCAGTATTTT
TRBV6-2/TRBV6-3,13,TRBJ1-5,-,-,CASSYAGNQPQHF,TGTGCCAGCAGTTACGCAGGCAATCAGCCCCAGCATTTT
TRBV7-6,13,TRBJ2-7,many,TRBD1,CASSQGTVGGQYF,TGTGCCAGCAGCCAAGGGACAGTGGGTGGGCAGTACTTC
TRBV6-5,12,TRBJ1-2,-,-,CASSTYSYGYTF,TGTGCCAGCAGTACCTACAGCTATGGCTACACCTTC
TRBV18,16,TRBJ2-1,once,-,CASSATTGLSYNEQFF,TGTGCCAGCTCTGCAACAACAGGGCTCTCCTACAATGAGCAGTTCTTC
TRBV9,15,TRBJ1-5,-,-,CASSPNKDSNQPQHF,TGTGCCAGCAGCCCAAACAAAGATAGCAATCAGCCCCAGCATTTT
TRBV19,14,TRBJ1-4,-,-,CASRLQGPNEKLFF,TGTGCCAGTAGACTACAGGGCCCGAATGAAAAACTGTTTTTT
TRBV21-1,18,TRBJ2-1,-,-,CASSKATLAGAASNEQFF,TGTGCCAGCAGCAAAGCCACTTTAGCGGGAGCAGCGTCCAATGAGCAGTTCTTC
TRBV4-2,14,TRBJ2-4,-,TRBD1,CASSQPTGKNIQYF,TGTGCCAGCAGCCAACCGACAGGGAAAAACATTCAGTACTTC
TRBV6-6,13,TRBJ2-7,-,-,CASKSTGTYEQYF,TGTGCCAGCAAGTCGACAGGGACTTACGAGCAGTACTTC
TRBV7-8,13,TRBJ1-4,-,-,CASSPQFNEKLFF,TGTGCCAGCAGCCCCCAGTTTAATGAAAAACTGTTTTTT
TRBV5-6,13,TRBJ2-5,once,-,CASSLAAGETQYF,TGTGCCAGCAGCTTAGCGGCGGGAGAGACCCAGTACTTC
TRBV7-9,17,TRBJ2-2,few,TRBD2,CASSFWTSGSNTGELFF,TGTGCCAGCAGCTTTTGGACTAGCGGGTCGAACACCGGGGAGCTGTTTTTT
TRBV20-1,11,TRBJ2-7,medium-sized,-,CSAIPTYEQYF,TGCAGTGCTATTCCCACCTACGAGCAGTACTTC
TRBV6-1,15,TRBJ2-3,-,TRBD2,CASSDSGSRTDTQYF,TGTGCCAGCAGTGATAGCGGGTCCCGCACAGATACGCAGTATTTT
TRBV7-2,15,TRBJ1-5,-,TRBD1,CASSSGTGGNQPQHF,TGTGCCAGCAGCTCCGGGACAGGGGGCAATCAGCCCCAGCATTTT
TRBV7-9,17,TRBJ1-6,-,-,CASSSPPGSSYNSPLHF,TGTGCCAGCAGCTCCCCGCCCGGGAGCTCCTATAATTCACCCCTCCACTTT
TRBV5-6,14,TRBJ1-1,-,-,CASSLGQRNTEAFF,TGTGCCAGCAGCTTGGGACAAAGGAACACTGAAGCTTTCTTT
TRBV5-1,15,TRBJ1-2,few,TRBD1,CASSWDRGDTYGYTF,TGCGCCAGCAGTTGGGACAGGGGGGATACCTATGGCTACACCTTC
TRBV7-9,13,TRBJ1-1,-,TRBD1,CASSFSGQTEAFF,TGTGCCAGCAGCTTCTCGGGACAGACTGAAGCTTTCTTT
TRBV11-3,13,TRBJ1-2,once,TRBD1,CASSQNDRVGYTF,TGTGCCAGCAGCCAAAACGACAGGGTTGGCTACACCTTC
TRBV7-9,13,TRBJ1-1,-,-,CASSSSGDTEAFF,TGTGCCAGCAGCTCCAGCGGGGACACTGAAGCTTTCTTT
TRBV9,16,TRBJ2-2,-,-,CASSVLVSPDTGELFF,TGTGCCAGCAGCGTCTTAGTATCCCCGGACACCGGGGAGCTGTTTTTT
TRBV15,15,TRBJ2-2,-,-,CATSRDHGGTGELFF,TGTGCCACCAGCAGAGATCATGGCGGGACCGGGGAGCTGTTTTTT
TRBV16,12,TRBJ1-1,few,-,CASSKGRGEAFF,TGTGCCAGCAGCAAAGGGAGGGGTGAAGCTTTCTTT
TRBV2,13,TRBJ1-1,-,-,CASSDGRGTEAFF,TGTGCCAGCAGCGACGGGAGGGGGACTGAAGCTTTCTTT
TRBV5-1,14,TRBJ2-7,many,TRBD2,CASSLNAGANEQYF,TGCGCCAGCAGCTTGAACGCGGGAGCCAACGAGCAGTACTTC
TRBV29-1,16,TRBJ2-1,-,TRBD2,CSVSRGLAGGGNEQFF,TGCAGCGTCTCCCGGGGTTTAGCGGGAGGTGGCAATGAGCAGTTCTTC
TRBV4-3,15,TRBJ1-6,many,-,CASSQDGGFPSPLHF,TGCGCCAGCAGCCAAGATGGAGGTTTCCCTTCACCCCTCCACTTT
TRBV5-1,15,TRBJ2-1,-,TRBD1,CASSSGQGPYNEQFF,TGCGCCAGCAGCTCGGGACAGGGGCCCTACAATGAGCAGTTCTTC
TRBV19,15,TRBJ2-1,many,-,CASSSPMGRYNEQFF,TGTGCCAGTAGTTCCCCGATGGGCAGATACAATGAGCAGTTCTTC
TRBV7-9,15,TRBJ2-7,-,TRBD1,CASSPRDRRSYEQYF,TGTGCCAGCAGCCCCCGGGACAGGAGATCCTACGAGCAGTACTTC
TRBV27,15,TRBJ2-4,once,TRBD1,CASGSRQGARNIQYF,TGTGCCAGCGGTAGCCGACAGGGGGCGAGGAACATTCAGTACTTC
TRBV7-2,13,TRBJ1-2,-,-,CASSLAPQTGGTF,TGTGCCAGCAGCTTAGCTCCCCAGACAGGTGGGACCTTC
TRBV7-9,17,TRBJ1-2,once,-,CASSPRFLQETNYGYTF,TGTGCCAGCAGCCCTAGGTTTCTACAGGAGACTAACTATGGCTACACCTTC
TRBV19,19,TRBJ2-1,-,TRBD2,CASSIGTSGVHSSYNEQFF,TGTGCCAGTAGTATCGGGACTAGCGGGGTTCATAGCTCCTACAATGAGCAGTTCTTC
TRBV5-6,11,TRBJ2-7,-,-,CASSLAYEQYF,TGTGCCAGCAGCCTCGCCTACGAGCAGTACTTC
TRBV28,15,TRBJ1-1,-,-,CASRDDSHRRAEAFF,TGTGCCAGCAGGGATGACAGTCACCGAAGGGCTGAAGCTTTCTTT
TRBV30,13,TRBJ1-1,-,-,CAWSGQAGTEAFF,TGTGCCTGGAGCGGACAAGCCGGCACTGAAGCTTTCTTT
TRBV4-3,15,TRBJ1-1,-,TRBD1,CASSQEGTVNTEAFF,TGCGCCAGCAGCCAAGAGGGGACAGTGAACACTGAAGCTTTCTTT
TRBV4-2,15,TRBJ2-1,few,TRBD1,CASSLAGTATREQFF,TGTGCCAGCAGCCTAGCCGGGACAGCCACCAGGGAGCAGTTCTTC